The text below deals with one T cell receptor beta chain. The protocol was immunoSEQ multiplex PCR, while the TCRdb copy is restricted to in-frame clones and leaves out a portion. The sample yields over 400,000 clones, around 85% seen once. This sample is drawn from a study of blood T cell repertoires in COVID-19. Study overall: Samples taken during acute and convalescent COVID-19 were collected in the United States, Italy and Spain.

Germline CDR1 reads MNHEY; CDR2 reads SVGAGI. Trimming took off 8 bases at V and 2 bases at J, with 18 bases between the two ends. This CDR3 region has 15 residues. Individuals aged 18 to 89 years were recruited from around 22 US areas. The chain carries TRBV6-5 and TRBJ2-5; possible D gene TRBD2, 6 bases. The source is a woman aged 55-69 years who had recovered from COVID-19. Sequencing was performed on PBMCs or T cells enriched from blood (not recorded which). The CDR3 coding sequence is TGTGCCAGCGCCCGACCCAGCGGGCGGCAAGAGACCCAGTACTTC. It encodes CASARPSGRQETQYF.